This T cell receptor beta chain was recorded in a study of shared clonotypes between healthy human individuals. The germline V gene has CDR1 GTSNPN and CDR2 SVGIG (reference sequence). There are 17 residues in the CDR3. Between the trimmed V and J ends, which lost 2 bases and 2 bases, there was a span of 20 bases. It was 250 to 350 ng DNA, some 28,000 T cell genomes, that went into each replicate PCR of unsorted PBMC. Only in-frame clones appear in the TCRdb table, and some are missing; sequencing was by immunoSEQ multiplex PCR. The profile shows around 530,000 clones, 70% to 80% of them singletons. The chain is built from TRBV30 and TRBJ2-3; D ambiguous. Sequencing input: PBMCs. The source of this sequence is a woman in her 40s in good health. Some clones in this sample may be carry-over from other donors' samples. CDR3 nucleotide sequence: TGTGCCTGGAGTAAGGGCGCGGCAGGCTTGTTCACAGATACGCAGTATTTT. Translating it yields CAWSKGAAGLFTDTQYF.